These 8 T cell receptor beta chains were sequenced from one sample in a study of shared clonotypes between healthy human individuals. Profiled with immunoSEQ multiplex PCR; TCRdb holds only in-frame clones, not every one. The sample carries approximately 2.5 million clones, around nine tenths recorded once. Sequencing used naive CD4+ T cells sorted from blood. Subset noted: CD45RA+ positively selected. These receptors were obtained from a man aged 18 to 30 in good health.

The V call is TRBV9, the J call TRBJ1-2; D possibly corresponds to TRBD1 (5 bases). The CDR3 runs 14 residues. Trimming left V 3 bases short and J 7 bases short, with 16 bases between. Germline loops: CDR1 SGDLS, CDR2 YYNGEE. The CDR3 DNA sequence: TGTGCCAGCAGCGGCTCCGGGGGGATCGCTGGCTACACCTTC. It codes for CASSGSGGIAGYTF.

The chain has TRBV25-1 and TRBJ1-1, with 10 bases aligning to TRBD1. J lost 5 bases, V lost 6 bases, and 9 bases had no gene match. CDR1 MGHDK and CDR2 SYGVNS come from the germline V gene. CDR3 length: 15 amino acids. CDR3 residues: CASSPRTGGGTEAFF. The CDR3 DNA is TGTGCCAGCAGCCCTCGGACAGGGGGAGGAACTGAAGCTTTCTTT.

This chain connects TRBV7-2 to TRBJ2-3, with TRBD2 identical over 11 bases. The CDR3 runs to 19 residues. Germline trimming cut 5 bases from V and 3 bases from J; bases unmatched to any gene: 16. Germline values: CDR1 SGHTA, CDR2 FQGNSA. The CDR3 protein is CASSPGRGTSGRSTDTQYF. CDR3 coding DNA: TGTGCCAGCAGCCCAGGCAGAGGGACTAGCGGTAGGAGTACAGATACGCAGTATTTT.

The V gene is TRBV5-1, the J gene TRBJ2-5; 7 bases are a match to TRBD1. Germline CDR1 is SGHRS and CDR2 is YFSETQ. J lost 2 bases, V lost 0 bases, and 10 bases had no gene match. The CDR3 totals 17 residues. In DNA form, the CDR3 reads TGCGCCAGCAGCTTGGGGGGCAAAACAGGGGCGCAAGAGACCCAGTACTTC. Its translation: CASSLGGKTGAQETQYF.

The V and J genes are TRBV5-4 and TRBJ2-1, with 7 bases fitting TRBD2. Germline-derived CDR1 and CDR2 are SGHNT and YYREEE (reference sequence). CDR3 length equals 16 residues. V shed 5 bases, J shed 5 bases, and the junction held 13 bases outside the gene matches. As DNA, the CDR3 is TGTGCCAGCAGAAGCTTTGGCAGCGGGACTAACAATGAGCAGTTCTTC. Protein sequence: CASRSFGSGTNNEQFF.

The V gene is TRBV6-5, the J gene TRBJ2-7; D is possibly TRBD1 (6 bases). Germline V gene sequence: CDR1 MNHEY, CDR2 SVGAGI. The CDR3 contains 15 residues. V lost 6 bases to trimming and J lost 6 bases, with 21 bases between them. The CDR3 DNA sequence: TGTGCCAGCAGACTGGACAGTTATTCGGCGGCCGAGCAGTACTTC. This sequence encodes CASRLDSYSAAEQYF.

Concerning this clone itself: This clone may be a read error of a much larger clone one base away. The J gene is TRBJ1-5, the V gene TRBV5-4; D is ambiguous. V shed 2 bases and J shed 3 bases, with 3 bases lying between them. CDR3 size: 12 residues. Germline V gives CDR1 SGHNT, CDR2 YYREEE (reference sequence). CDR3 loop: CASSFDNQPQHF. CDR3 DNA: TGTGCCAGCAGCTTCGACAATCAGCCCCAGCATTTT.

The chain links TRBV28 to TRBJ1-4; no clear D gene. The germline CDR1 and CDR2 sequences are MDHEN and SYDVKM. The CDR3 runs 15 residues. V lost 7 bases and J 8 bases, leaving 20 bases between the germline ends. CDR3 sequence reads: CASTRGGPLGEKLFF. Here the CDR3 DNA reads TGTGCCAGCACCCGGGGAGGGCCACTGGGCGAAAAACTGTTTTTT.